Below are 11 T cell receptor beta chains sequenced from a single sample in a study of blood T cells in healthy people across ages. Together with a sample-barcoded 5' primer, a J-beta primer mix was included in a second PCR lasting roughly 6 to 12 cycles. TCRdb analysed the 5' RACE reads with MiXCR anew, one entry per CDR3 protein. The data hold about 1.5 million distinct CDR3 sequences, with approximately 39% observed a single time. Sequencing input: blood. These receptors were obtained from a woman between 18 and 29 years old in good health.

Only a few counts were recorded for this clonotype. The V call is TRBV6-5, the J call TRBJ2-2; either TRBD1 or TRBD2 may supply D (5 bases each). Germline V gene data show CDR1 as MNHEY and CDR2 as SVGAGI. This CDR3 is built from 13 residues. V shed 2 bases and J shed 6 bases, with 7 bases lying between them. This chain's CDR3 is CASSYGTSGELFF. The CDR3 nucleotides read TGTGCCAGCAGTTACGGGACGTCCGGGGAGCTGTTTTTT.

Comment on this clonotype: This may come from a read error, since a much larger clone is one base off. This sequence joins TRBV5-1 and TRBJ2-7; the match to TRBD2 covers 7 bases. The ends lost 4 bases at V and 7 bases at J; junction bases unmatched: 17. Germline V gives CDR1 SGHRS, CDR2 YFSETQ. CDR3 size: 16 residues. As DNA, the CDR3 is TGCGCCAGCAGCATCCGTCCTAGCGGAGTCTACAATGAGCAGTACTTC. Translating it yields CASSIRPSGVYNEQYF. The whole variable domain, remainder taken from reference TRBV5-1 and TRBJ2-7, is KAGVTQTPRYLIKTRGQQVTLSCSPISGHRSVSWYQQTPGQGLQFLFEYFSETQRNKGNFPGRFSGRQFSNSRSEMNVSTLELGDSALYLCASSIRPSGVYNEQYFGPGTRLTVT.

The J gene is TRBJ2-7, the V gene TRBV5-1; D is perhaps TRBD1 or TRBD2 (5 bases each). The V gene's germline CDR1 is SGHRS and CDR2 YFSETQ. V was pared by 1 base and J by 7 bases, with 9 bases between. The CDR3 has 12 amino acids. The CDR3 reads CASSLRGEEQYF. CDR3 coding DNA: TGCGCCAGCAGCTTGAGAGGGGAAGAGCAGTACTTC.

This chain uses TRBV29-1 with TRBJ2-1; 8 bases fit TRBD2. Germline lookup yields CDR1 SQVTM and CDR2 ANQGSEA. CDR3 length: 16 amino acids. V was pared by 0 bases and J by 8 bases, with 12 bases of the junction left unmatched. The chain's CDR3 is CSVEDWRGLVNDEQFF. The CDR3 coding sequence is TGCAGCGTTGAAGATTGGAGGGGACTAGTGAATGATGAGCAGTTCTTC.

This chain uses TRBV20-1 with TRBJ2-1; D unclear. Germline lookup yields CDR1 DFQATT and CDR2 SNEGSKA (reference sequence). V lost 1 base and J 4 bases, leaving 8 bases between the germline ends. This CDR3 comprises 13 residues. CDR3 amino acids: CSARGSIYNEQFF. CDR3 DNA sequence: TGCAGTGCTAGAGGTTCTATTTACAATGAGCAGTTCTTC.

The V call is TRBV5-1, the J call TRBJ2-1, with 9 positions matching TRBD2. V gave up 2 bases and J gave up 7 bases; unmatched junction bases: 10. The CDR3 extends over 16 amino acids. CDR1 and CDR2 (germline): SGHRS, YFSETQ. For the CDR3, the DNA is TGCGCCAGCAGCTTTGGGAATAGCGGGAGTATGAATGAGCAGTTCTTC. It translates to CASSFGNSGSMNEQFF.

The rearrangement uses TRBV15 and TRBJ1-1; the D is unclear. V gave up 0 bases and J gave up 2 bases, with 4 bases separating them. Germline assignment: CDR1 LNHNV and CDR2 YYDKDF (reference sequence). The CDR3 length is 13 residues. The CDR3 region is CATSRDPNTEAFF. CDR3 DNA: TGTGCCACCAGCAGAGATCCTAACACTGAAGCTTTCTTT.

The DNA of the CDR3 is TGCGCCAGCAGCCCGGGGCGCCAGAACACCGGGGAGCTGTTTTTT. Protein product: CASSPGRQNTGELFF. V usage is TRBV5-1 and J usage is TRBJ2-2; tentatively, D is TRBD1 or TRBD2 (5 bases each). Looked up from germline, CDR1 is SGHRS and CDR2 is YFSETQ. CDR3 length: 15 residues. Trimming stripped 4 bases from V and 1 base from J, with 11 bases between.

This clonotype was counted between two and nine times. The rearrangement links TRBV6-6 to TRBJ1-2, with TRBD1 as a possible D gene (6 bases). CDR1 and CDR2 (germline): MNHNY, SVGAGI (reference sequence). The CDR3 extends over 15 amino acids. V was pared by 6 bases and J by 3 bases, with 17 bases between. The CDR3 is CASRPGGGGHYGYTF. The CDR3 region has the DNA TGTGCCAGCAGACCCGGCGGGGGGGGCCACTATGGCTACACCTTC.

This clonotype was counted between two and nine times. This chain joins TRBV5-1 and TRBJ1-1; 7 bases are a match to TRBD1. Germline CDR1 and CDR2: SGHRS and YFSETQ. V lost 6 bases and J lost 1; bases outside the gene matches: 3. This CDR3 region has 13 residues. DNA of the CDR3: TGCGCCAGCATAGGGGACAGGAACACTGAAGCTTTCTTT. This encodes CASIGDRNTEAFF.

CDR3 coding DNA: TGTGCCAGCAGCCTTCCCCTAGCGGGGGGCCAGAATGAGCAGTTCTTC. It encodes CASSLPLAGGQNEQFF. J is TRBJ2-1 and V is TRBV9, with 11 positions matching TRBD2. V trimming: 4 bases; J trimming: 7 bases; junction bases outside the gene matches: 10. Germline lookup yields CDR1 SGDLS and CDR2 YYNGEE. The CDR3 runs to 16 residues.